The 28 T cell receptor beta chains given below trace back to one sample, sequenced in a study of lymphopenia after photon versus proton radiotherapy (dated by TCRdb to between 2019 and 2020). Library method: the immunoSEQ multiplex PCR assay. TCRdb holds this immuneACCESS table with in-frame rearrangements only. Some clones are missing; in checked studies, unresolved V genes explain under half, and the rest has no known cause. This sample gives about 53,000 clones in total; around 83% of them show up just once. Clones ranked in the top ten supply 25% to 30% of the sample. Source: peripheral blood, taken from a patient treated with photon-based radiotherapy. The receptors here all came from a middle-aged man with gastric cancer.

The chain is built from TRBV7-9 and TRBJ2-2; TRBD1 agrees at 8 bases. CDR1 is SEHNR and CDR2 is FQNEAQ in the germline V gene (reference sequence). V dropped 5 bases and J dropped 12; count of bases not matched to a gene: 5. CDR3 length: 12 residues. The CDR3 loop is CASSPQGEKLFF. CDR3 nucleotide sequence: TGTGCCAGCAGCCCACAGGGGGAGAAGCTGTTTTTT.

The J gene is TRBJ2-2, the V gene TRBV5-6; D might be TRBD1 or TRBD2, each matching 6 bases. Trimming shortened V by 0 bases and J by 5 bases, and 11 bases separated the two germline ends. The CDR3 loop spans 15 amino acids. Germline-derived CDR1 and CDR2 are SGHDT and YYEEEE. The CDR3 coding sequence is TGTGCCAGCAGCTTGGGGGGGGCACCGACCGGGGAGCTGTTTTTT. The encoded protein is CASSLGGAPTGELFF.

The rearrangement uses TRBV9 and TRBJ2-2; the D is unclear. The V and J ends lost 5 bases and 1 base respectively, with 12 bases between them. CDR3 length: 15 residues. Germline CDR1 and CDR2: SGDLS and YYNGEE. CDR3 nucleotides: TGTGCCAGCAGACTCCAGGCAGTGAACACCGGGGAGCTGTTTTTT. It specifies CASRLQAVNTGELFF.

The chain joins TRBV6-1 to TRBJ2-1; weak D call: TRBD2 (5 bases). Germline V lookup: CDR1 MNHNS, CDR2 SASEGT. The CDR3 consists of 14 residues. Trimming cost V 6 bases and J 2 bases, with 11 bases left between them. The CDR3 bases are TGTGCCAGCAGATCCAGCGGAACCTACAATGAGCAGTTCTTC. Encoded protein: CASRSSGTYNEQFF.

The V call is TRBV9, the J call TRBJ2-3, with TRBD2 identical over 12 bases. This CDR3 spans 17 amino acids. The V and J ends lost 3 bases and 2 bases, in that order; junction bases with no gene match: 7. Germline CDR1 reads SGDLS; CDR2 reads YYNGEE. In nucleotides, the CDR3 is TGTGCCAGCAGCGGGGAGGGGACTAGCGGGCCCACAGATACGCAGTATTTT. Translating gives CASSGEGTSGPTDTQYF.

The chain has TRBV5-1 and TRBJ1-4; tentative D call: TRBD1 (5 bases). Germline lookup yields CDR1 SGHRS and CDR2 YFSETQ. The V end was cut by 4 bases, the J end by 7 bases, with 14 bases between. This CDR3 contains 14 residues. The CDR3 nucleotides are TGCGCCAGCAGCCCGATCGGGGGTTCTGAAAAACTGTTTTTT. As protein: CASSPIGGSEKLFF.

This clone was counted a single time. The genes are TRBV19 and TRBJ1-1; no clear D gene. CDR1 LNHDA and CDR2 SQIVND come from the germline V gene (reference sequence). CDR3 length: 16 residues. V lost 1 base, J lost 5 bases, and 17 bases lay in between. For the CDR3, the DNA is TGTGCCAGTAGTATAGGCCACCTCACTAGGGAGACTGAAGCTTTCTTT. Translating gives CASSIGHLTRETEAFF.

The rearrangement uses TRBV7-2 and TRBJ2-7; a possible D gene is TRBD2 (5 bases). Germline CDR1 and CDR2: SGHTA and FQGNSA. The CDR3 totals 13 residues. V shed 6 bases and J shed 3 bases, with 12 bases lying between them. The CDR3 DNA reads TGTGCCAGCAGGGAGGCAGGACTCTACGAGCAGTACTTC. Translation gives CASREAGLYEQYF.

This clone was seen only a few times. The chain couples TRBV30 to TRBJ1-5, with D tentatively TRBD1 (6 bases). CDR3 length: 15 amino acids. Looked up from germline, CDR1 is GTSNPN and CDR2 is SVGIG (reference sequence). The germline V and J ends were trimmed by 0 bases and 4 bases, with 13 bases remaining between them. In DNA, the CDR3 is TGTGCCTGGAGTGTTACGACAGGTCCTAATCAGCCCCAGCATTTT. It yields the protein CAWSVTTGPNQPQHF.

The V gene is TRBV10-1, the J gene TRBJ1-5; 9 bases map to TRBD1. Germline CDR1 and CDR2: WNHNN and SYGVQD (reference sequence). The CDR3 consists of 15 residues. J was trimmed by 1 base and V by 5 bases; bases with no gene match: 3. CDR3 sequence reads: CASSNRGHSNQPQHF. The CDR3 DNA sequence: TGCGCCAGCAGTAACAGGGGGCACAGCAATCAGCCCCAGCATTTT.

The CDR3 region has the DNA TGTGCCAGCAGCGCGACACATACGCAGTATTTT. Its protein product is CASSATHTQYF. The rearrangement joins TRBV7-2 to TRBJ2-3; D not certain. Germline loops: CDR1 SGHTA, CDR2 FQGNSA. The CDR3 consists of 11 residues. V gave up 5 bases and J gave up 7 bases, with 7 bases separating them.

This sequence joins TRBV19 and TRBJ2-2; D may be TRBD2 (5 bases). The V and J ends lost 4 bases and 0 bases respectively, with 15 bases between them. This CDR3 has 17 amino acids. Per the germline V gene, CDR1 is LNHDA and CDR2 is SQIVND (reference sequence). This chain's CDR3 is CASSNSIAQANTGELFF. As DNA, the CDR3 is TGTGCCAGTAGTAACTCGATAGCGCAAGCGAACACCGGGGAGCTGTTTTTT.

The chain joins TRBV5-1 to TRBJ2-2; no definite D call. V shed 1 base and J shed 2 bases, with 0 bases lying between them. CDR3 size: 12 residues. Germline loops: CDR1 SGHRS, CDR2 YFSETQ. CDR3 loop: CASSLNTGELFF. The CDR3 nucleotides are TGCGCCAGCAGCTTGAACACCGGGGAGCTGTTTTTT.

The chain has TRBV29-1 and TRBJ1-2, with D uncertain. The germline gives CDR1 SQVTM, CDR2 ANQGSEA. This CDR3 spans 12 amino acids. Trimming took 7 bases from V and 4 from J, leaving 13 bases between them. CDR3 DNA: TGCAGCGGAACTGCCCCAGGCTATGGCTACACCTTC. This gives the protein CSGTAPGYGYTF.

CDR3 nucleotides: TGTGCCAGCAGTCCTCGGGGTAGCGCCCACTCCTACGAGCAGTACTTC. It encodes CASSPRGSAHSYEQYF. This chain uses TRBV28 with TRBJ2-7, with TRBD2 as a possible D gene (5 bases). The germline V gene has CDR1 MDHEN and CDR2 SYDVKM. The length of the CDR3 is 16 residues. V was trimmed by 5 bases and J by 0 bases, leaving 17 bases between them.

The CDR3: CASSSAGTGTEAFF. The CDR3 nucleotides are TGTGCCAGCAGTTCGGCAGGGACCGGCACTGAAGCTTTCTTT. The chain carries TRBV6-5 and TRBJ1-1, with D perhaps matching TRBD1 (5 bases). Germline V gene data show CDR1 as MNHEY and CDR2 as SVGAGI. Trimming shortened V by 4 bases and J by 4 bases, and 13 bases separated the two germline ends. The CDR3 runs to 14 residues.

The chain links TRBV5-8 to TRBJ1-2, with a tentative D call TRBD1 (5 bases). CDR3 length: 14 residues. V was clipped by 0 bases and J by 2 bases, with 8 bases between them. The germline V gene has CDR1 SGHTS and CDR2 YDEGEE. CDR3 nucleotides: TGTGCCAGCAGCTTGGTTGCAGGGAACTATGGCTACACCTTC. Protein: CASSLVAGNYGYTF.

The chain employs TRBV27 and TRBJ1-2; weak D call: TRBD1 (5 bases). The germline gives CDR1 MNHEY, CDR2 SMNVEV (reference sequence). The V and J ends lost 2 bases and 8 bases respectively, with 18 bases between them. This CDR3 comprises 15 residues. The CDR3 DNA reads TGTGCCAGCAGTTTACGGTCCAGGGAGGGGCGAGGCTACACCTTC. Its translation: CASSLRSREGRGYTF.

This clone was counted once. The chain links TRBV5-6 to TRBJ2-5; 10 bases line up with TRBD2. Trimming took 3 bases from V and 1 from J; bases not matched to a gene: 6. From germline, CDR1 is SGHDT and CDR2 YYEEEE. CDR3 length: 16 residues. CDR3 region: CASSWAGLAIQETQYF. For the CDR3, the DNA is TGTGCCAGCAGCTGGGCGGGACTAGCGATCCAAGAGACCCAGTACTTC.

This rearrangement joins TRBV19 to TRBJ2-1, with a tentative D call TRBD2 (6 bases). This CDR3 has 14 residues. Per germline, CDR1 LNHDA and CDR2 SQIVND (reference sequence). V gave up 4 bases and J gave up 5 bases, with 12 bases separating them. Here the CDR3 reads CASSRDWLNNEQFF. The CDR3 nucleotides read TGTGCCAGTAGTAGGGACTGGTTAAACAATGAGCAGTTCTTC.

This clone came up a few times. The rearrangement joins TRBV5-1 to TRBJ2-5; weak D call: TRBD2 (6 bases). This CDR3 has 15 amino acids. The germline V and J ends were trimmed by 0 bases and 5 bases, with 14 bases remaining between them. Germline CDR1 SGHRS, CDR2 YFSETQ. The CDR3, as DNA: TGCGCCAGCAGCTTGGGGTCGGGAGATGGGGAGACCCAGTACTTC. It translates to CASSLGSGDGETQYF.

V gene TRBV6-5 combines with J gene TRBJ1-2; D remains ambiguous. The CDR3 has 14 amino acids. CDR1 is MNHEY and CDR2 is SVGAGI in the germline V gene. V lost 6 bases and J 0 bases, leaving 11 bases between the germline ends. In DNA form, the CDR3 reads TGTGCCAGCAGATACGACAAGTCTAACTATGGCTACACCTTC. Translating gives CASRYDKSNYGYTF.

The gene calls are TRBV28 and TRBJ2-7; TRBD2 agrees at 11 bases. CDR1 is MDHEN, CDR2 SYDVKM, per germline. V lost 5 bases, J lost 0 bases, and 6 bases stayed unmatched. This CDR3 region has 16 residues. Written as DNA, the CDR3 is TGTGCCAGCAGTGGTAGGACTAGCGGGCTCTCCTACGAGCAGTACTTC. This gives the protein CASSGRTSGLSYEQYF.

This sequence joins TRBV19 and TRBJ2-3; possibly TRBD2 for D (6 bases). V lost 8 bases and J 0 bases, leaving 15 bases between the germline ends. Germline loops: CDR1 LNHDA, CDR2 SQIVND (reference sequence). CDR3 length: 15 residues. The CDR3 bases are TGTGCCAGTGGTAAGCGGGCCTCTAGCACAGATACGCAGTATTTT. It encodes CASGKRASSTDTQYF.

CDR3 bases: TGTGCCAGCAGCGAGTACAGGGTTCAAGAGACCCAGTACTTC. Protein sequence: CASSEYRVQETQYF. This sequence joins TRBV7-2 and TRBJ2-5, with D possibly being TRBD1 (6 bases). CDR1 and CDR2 from the germline V gene are SGHTA and FQGNSA. Trimming stripped 5 bases from V and 2 bases from J, with 12 bases between. The CDR3 loop spans 14 amino acids.

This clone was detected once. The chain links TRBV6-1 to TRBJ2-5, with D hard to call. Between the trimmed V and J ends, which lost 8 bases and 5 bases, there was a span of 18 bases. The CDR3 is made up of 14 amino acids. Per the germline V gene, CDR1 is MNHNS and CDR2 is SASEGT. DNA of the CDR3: TGTGCCAGCTCTTATTTTAGGGTTGGGGAGACCCAGTACTTC. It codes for CASSYFRVGETQYF.

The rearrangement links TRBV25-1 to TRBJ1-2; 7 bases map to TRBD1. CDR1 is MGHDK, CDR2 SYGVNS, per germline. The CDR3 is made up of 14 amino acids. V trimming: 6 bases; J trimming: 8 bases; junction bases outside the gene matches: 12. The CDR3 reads CASRTTGKAGGYTF. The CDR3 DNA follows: TGTGCCAGCAGAACGACAGGGAAGGCGGGCGGCTACACCTTC.

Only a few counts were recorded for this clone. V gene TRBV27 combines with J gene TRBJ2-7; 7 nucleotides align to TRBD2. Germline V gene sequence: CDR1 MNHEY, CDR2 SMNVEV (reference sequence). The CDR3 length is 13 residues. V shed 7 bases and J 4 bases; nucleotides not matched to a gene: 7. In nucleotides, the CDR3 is TGTGCCAGCACCCCGCCGGGGGGATACGAGCAGTACTTC. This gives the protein CASTPPGGYEQYF.